Listed below are T cell receptor beta chains from one sample, sequenced in a study of T cell responses to AZD1222 COVID-19 vaccine. Sequencing used immunoSEQ multiplex PCR; TCRdb keeps in-frame clones, though not all of them. The table includes some 140,000 clones, about 92% detected once. The sample here was peripheral blood, taken on day 0 of AZD1222 vaccination. These receptors all stem from an adult in good health. Both conserved end residues are part of each CDR3. The D gene is left open where the match is weak. Clone size appears in some rows only: once, few, many, or a class for an expanded clone.

TRBJ2-3 TRBV6-2/TRBV6-3 . . CASSTGLITDTQYF TGTGCCAGCAGTACTGGACTAATCACAGATACGCAGTATTTT
TRBJ2-7 TRBV18 . . CASSPTDRSEQYF TGTGCCAGCTCACCGACCGACAGGTCCGAGCAGTACTTC
TRBJ2-3 TRBV7-3 . . CASSAGGDTQYF TGTGCCAGCAGCGCAGGTGGGGATACGCAGTATTTT
TRBJ2-7 TRBV18 . . CASSPPYGGSSYEQYF TGTGCCAGCTCACCACCATACGGGGGAAGCTCCTACGAGCAGTACTTC
TRBJ1-2 TRBV7-9 . . CASSPNSGYGYTF TGTGCCAGCAGCCCCAATTCTGGCTATGGCTACACCTTC
TRBJ2-1 TRBV7-9 . . CASSFGGNYNEQFF TGTGCCAGCAGCTTTGGCGGAAACTACAATGAGCAGTTCTTC
TRBJ1-5 TRBV28 . . CASSWIPGAHQPQHF TGTGCCAGCAGTTGGATTCCAGGGGCTCATCAGCCCCAGCATTTT
TRBJ2-7 TRBV6-1 TRBD1 . CASSVAATGGSDEQYF TGTGCCAGCAGTGTAGCAGCGACAGGGGGCTCAGACGAGCAGTACTTC
TRBJ2-1 TRBV28 . once CASSGGSSYNEQFF TGTGCCAGCAGCGGGGGTAGCTCCTACAATGAGCAGTTCTTC
TRBJ1-3 TRBV7-9 TRBD1 . CASSPGTGGGNTIYF TGTGCCAGCAGCCCCGGGACAGGTGGTGGAAACACCATATATTTT
TRBJ1-5 TRBV7-2 . . CASSLPGRINQPQHF TGTGCCAGCAGTCTCCCGGGACGGATCAATCAGCCCCAGCATTTT
TRBJ1-1 TRBV10-1 . . CASSQTGRGTEAFF TGCGCCAGCAGTCAGACAGGCCGGGGAACTGAAGCTTTCTTT
TRBJ2-5 TRBV19 TRBD2 . CASSIDSGGKTQYF TGTGCCAGTAGTATTGATAGCGGGGGAAAGACCCAGTACTTC
TRBJ1-5 TRBV6-1 . . CASSEEGVKSNQPQHF TGTGCCAGCAGTGAAGAAGGGGTCAAGAGCAATCAGCCCCAGCATTTT
TRBJ2-7 TRBV4-3 . . CASSQAVGYEQYF TGCGCCAGCAGCCAAGCGGTCGGCTACGAGCAGTACTTC
TRBJ2-3 TRBV3-1/TRBV3-2 . . CASSHRPIPSTDTQYF TGTGCCAGCAGCCATCGGCCAATACCAAGCACAGATACGCAGTATTTT
TRBJ2-1 TRBV5-4 . once CASSLAARGAVYNEQFF TGTGCCAGCAGCTTGGCCGCCCGGGGCGCGGTCTACAATGAGCAGTTCTTC
TRBJ2-5 TRBV7-2 . . CASSNSRFQETQYF TGTGCCAGCAGCAACAGCCGGTTCCAAGAGACCCAGTACTTC
TRBJ1-4 TRBV9 . . CASSVGPAEKLFF TGTGCCAGCAGCGTAGGTCCGGCGGAAAAACTGTTTTTT
TRBJ2-2 TRBV7-2 . . CASSLLAGTRNTGELFF TGTGCCAGCAGCTTGTTAGCAGGGACGAGGAACACCGGGGAGCTGTTTTTT
TRBJ1-2 TRBV11-3 . . CASSSSFMPHNYGYTF TGTGCCAGCAGCTCTTCCTTTATGCCCCACAACTATGGCTACACCTTC
TRBJ2-7 TRBV6-6 TRBD2 . CASSYPSSGNYEQYF TGTGCCAGCAGTTACCCGTCTAGCGGCAACTACGAGCAGTACTTC
TRBJ1-1 TRBV15 . . CATSRGRAGGTEAFF TGTGCCACCAGCAGAGGACGAGCGGGGGGCACTGAAGCTTTCTTT
TRBJ2-1 TRBV4-1 TRBD2 . CASSPGLALNEQFF TGCGCCAGCAGCCCGGGACTAGCGCTCAATGAGCAGTTCTTC
TRBJ1-2 TRBV10-3 . . CAISAAENYGYTF TGTGCCATCAGTGCCGCGGAGAACTATGGCTACACCTTC
TRBJ1-3 TRBV18 . . CASSPASGGSGNTIYF TGTGCCAGCTCACCAGCCTCCGGGGGCTCCGGAAACACCATATATTTT
TRBJ1-1 TRBV30 . . CAWIRNTEAFF TGTGCCTGGATCCGGAACACTGAAGCTTTCTTT
TRBJ1-1 TRBV28 . . CASSSIGANTEAFF TGTGCCAGCAGTTCTATAGGTGCTAACACTGAAGCTTTCTTT
TRBJ1-2 TRBV28 TRBD1 . CASSLPAGGTYGYTF TGTGCCAGCAGTTTACCGGCAGGGGGGACCTATGGCTACACCTTC
TRBJ2-7 TRBV6-1 TRBD1 . CASSEWAGGNYEQYF TGTGCCAGCAGTGAATGGGCAGGGGGTAACTACGAGCAGTACTTC
TRBJ1-3 TRBV7-2 . . CASSHGTGNTIYF TGTGCCAGCAGCCACGGGACGGGAAACACCATATATTTT
TRBJ2-5 TRBV29-1 . many CSVLVETQYF TGCAGCGTTCTTGTGGAGACCCAGTACTTC
TRBJ2-7 TRBV7-9 . . CASSLVGEVHYEQYF TGTGCCAGCAGCTTAGTCGGAGAGGTTCACTACGAGCAGTACTTC
TRBJ1-1 TRBV7-3 . . CASSLERVNTEAFF TGTGCCAGCAGCTTAGAACGAGTGAACACTGAAGCTTTCTTT
TRBJ1-2 TRBV7-6 . once CASSPIPGWQNYGYTF TGTGCCAGCAGCCCTATCCCCGGGTGGCAGAACTATGGCTACACCTTC
TRBJ1-1 TRBV25-1 . . CASSEFVGADTEAFF TGTGCCAGCAGTGAATTTGTGGGGGCGGACACTGAAGCTTTCTTT
TRBJ1-3 TRBV23-1 TRBD1 . CASSQSRQGGRNTIYF TGCGCCAGCAGTCAATCGAGACAGGGAGGAAGAAACACCATATATTTT
TRBJ2-1 TRBV6-2/TRBV6-3 . . CASSYMKGYEQFF TGTGCCAGCAGTTACATGAAGGGGTACGAGCAGTTCTTC
TRBJ1-5 TRBV19 . . CASSMGNQPQHF TGTGCCAGTAGTATGGGAAATCAGCCCCAGCATTTT
TRBJ1-1 TRBV6-2/TRBV6-3 . . CASSRGSIMRVGTEAFF TGTGCCAGCAGCAGGGGATCTATTATGAGGGTTGGGACTGAAGCTTTCTTT
TRBJ1-2 TRBV9 TRBD1 . CASRETGTGNPYGYTF TGTGCCAGCAGAGAGACCGGGACAGGCAACCCCTATGGCTACACCTTC